The 2 T cell receptor beta chains below all came from one sample that was sequenced in a study of blood T cell repertoires in COVID-19. Generated by immunoSEQ multiplex PCR, the TCRdb table keeps only in-frame clones and is missing some. The table lists 95,000 to 150,000 clones, around 91% of them singletons. Sequencing was done on a sample of peripheral blood. These TCRs come from a man aged 65 to 79 with active or convalescent COVID-19.

CDR3 coding DNA: TGTGCCAGCACGAGGACCGGGGAGCTGTTTTTT. Translated, it gives CASTRTGELFF. The gene calls are TRBV28 and TRBJ2-2; D gene ambiguous. Trimming removed 7 bases from V and 5 bases from J, with 5 bases in between. Per the germline V gene, CDR1 is MDHEN and CDR2 is SYDVKM. This CDR3 contains 11 residues.

This sequence joins TRBV19 and TRBJ2-1; 12 bases align to TRBD2. The CDR3 consists of 17 residues. Germline CDR1 is LNHDA and CDR2 is SQIVND (reference sequence). Trimming cost V 3 bases and J 4 bases; bases outside gene matches: 7. CDR3 sequence reads: CASSMPGLAGSYNEQFF. The CDR3 DNA follows: TGTGCCAGTAGTATGCCCGGACTAGCGGGATCTTACAATGAGCAGTTCTTC.